Listed here are 2 T cell receptor beta chains from one sample, sequenced in a study of CD8+ T cells in alopecia areata. The sequencing template was cDNA reverse transcribed from extracted RNA. Sequencing was performed with immunoSEQ multiplex PCR; in TCRdb, only in-frame clones are kept and a portion is missing. The sample shows about 200,000 clones, roughly 60% of them seen only once. The treatment here: oral pan-JAK inhibitor, 5-10 mg twice daily. This specimen was CD4+ T cells sorted from blood, taken at week 24, from a patient treated with tofacitinib. The receptors derive from a human donor with alopecia areata.

This chain joins TRBV7-2 and TRBJ2-1, with 9 nucleotides matching TRBD1. The V gene end was trimmed by 6 bases and the J gene end by 5 bases; junction bases not matched to a gene: 8. The CDR3 spans 15 residues. Germline CDR1 SGHTA, CDR2 FQGNSA. CDR3 DNA sequence: TGTGCCAGCAGGTCCCCGGGACAGGGAAACAATGAGCAGTTCTTC. This translates into CASRSPGQGNNEQFF.

The gene calls are TRBV29-1 and TRBJ2-1, with D possibly matching TRBD2 (6 bases). The germline gives CDR1 SQVTM, CDR2 ANQGSEA. Trimming removed 2 bases from V and 3 bases from J, with 14 bases in between. The CDR3 spans 15 residues. CDR3: CSVEYVGGVYNEQFF. In DNA form, the CDR3 reads TGCAGCGTTGAATACGTGGGCGGGGTCTACAATGAGCAGTTCTTC.